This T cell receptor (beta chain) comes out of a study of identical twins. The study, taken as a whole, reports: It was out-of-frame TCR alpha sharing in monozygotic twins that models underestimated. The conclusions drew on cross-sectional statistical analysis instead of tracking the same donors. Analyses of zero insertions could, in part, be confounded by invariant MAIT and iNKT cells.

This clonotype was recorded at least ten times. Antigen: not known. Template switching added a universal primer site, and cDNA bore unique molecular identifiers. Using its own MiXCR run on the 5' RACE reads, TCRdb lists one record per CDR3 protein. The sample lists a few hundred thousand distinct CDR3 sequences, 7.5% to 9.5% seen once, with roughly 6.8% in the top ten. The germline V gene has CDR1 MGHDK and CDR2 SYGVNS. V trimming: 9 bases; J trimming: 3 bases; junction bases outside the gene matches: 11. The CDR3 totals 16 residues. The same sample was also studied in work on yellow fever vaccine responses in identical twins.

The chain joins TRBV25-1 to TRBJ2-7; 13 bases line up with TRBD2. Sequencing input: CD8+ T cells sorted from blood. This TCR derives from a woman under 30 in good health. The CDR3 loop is CASIESGTSGNYEQYF. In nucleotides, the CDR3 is TGTGCCAGTATTGAGTCCGGGACTAGCGGGAACTACGAGCAGTACTTC.